Listed below are T cell receptor beta chains from one sample, sequenced in a study of STAT5B mutations in CD4+ large granular lymphocyte leukemia. Only in-frame clones appear in the TCRdb table, and some are missing; sequencing was by immunoSEQ multiplex PCR. The top ten clones hold just under 2% of a sample with approximately 31,000 clones, approximately 70% of them seen once. The sequenced material came from CD4+ T cells from blood buffy coats. Receptors were obtained from a human donor in good health. Each CDR3 is given with its conserved first and last residue. Each record gives: D gene, V gene, clone size, J gene, CDR3 protein, CDR3 DNA. A D gene is named only where the DNA matches it firmly. A clone size is listed for some rows: how often the clone was seen (once, few, many), or a class if it is expanded.

>TRBD1|TRBV29-1|NA|TRBJ2-3
CSVELRDRGRTDTQYF
TGCAGCGTTGAACTTAGGGACAGGGGGCGCACAGATACGCAGTATTTT
>NA|TRBV15|NA|TRBJ2-7
CATSRGTGRSPYEQYF
TGTGCCACCAGCAGAGGTACCGGCCGCTCGCCCTACGAGCAGTACTTC
>TRBD1|TRBV25-1|NA|TRBJ1-4
CASRTTGDRGQKLFF
TGTGCCAGCAGGACGACCGGGGACAGGGGGCAAAAACTGTTTTTT
>NA|TRBV6-1|NA|TRBJ2-7
CASNQGGPGGTLYF
TGTGCCAGCAATCAGGGGGGGCCTGGAGGTACCTTGTACTTC
>NA|TRBV7-2|once|TRBJ2-3
CASSFGAADTQYF
TGTGCCAGCAGCTTTGGCGCCGCAGATACGCAGTATTTT
>TRBD1|TRBV5-1|NA|TRBJ2-2
CASSDTGTGSTGELFF
TGCGCCAGCAGCGATACCGGGACAGGGTCAACCGGGGAGCTGTTTTTT
>TRBD2|TRBV4-1|NA|TRBJ2-2
CASSQEGLARGGELFF
TGCGCCAGCAGCCAAGAGGGACTAGCGAGGGGCGGGGAGCTGTTTTTT
>NA|TRBV7-8|NA|TRBJ1-3
CASSLLGTPGNTIYF
TGTGCCAGCAGCTTATTGGGAACCCCTGGAAACACCATATATTTT
>NA|TRBV7-9|NA|TRBJ1-2
CASSFNSPSGGYTF
TGTGCCAGCAGCTTTAACAGCCCCTCGGGTGGCTACACCTTC
>TRBD2|TRBV7-2|NA|TRBJ2-1
CASSLVLGPGGNEQFF
TGTGCCAGCAGCTTAGTGCTGGGACCCGGGGGGAATGAGCAGTTCTTC
>NA|TRBV7-2|NA|TRBJ2-7
CASSLVAYEQYF
TGTGCCAGCAGCTTAGTTGCGTACGAGCAGTACTTC